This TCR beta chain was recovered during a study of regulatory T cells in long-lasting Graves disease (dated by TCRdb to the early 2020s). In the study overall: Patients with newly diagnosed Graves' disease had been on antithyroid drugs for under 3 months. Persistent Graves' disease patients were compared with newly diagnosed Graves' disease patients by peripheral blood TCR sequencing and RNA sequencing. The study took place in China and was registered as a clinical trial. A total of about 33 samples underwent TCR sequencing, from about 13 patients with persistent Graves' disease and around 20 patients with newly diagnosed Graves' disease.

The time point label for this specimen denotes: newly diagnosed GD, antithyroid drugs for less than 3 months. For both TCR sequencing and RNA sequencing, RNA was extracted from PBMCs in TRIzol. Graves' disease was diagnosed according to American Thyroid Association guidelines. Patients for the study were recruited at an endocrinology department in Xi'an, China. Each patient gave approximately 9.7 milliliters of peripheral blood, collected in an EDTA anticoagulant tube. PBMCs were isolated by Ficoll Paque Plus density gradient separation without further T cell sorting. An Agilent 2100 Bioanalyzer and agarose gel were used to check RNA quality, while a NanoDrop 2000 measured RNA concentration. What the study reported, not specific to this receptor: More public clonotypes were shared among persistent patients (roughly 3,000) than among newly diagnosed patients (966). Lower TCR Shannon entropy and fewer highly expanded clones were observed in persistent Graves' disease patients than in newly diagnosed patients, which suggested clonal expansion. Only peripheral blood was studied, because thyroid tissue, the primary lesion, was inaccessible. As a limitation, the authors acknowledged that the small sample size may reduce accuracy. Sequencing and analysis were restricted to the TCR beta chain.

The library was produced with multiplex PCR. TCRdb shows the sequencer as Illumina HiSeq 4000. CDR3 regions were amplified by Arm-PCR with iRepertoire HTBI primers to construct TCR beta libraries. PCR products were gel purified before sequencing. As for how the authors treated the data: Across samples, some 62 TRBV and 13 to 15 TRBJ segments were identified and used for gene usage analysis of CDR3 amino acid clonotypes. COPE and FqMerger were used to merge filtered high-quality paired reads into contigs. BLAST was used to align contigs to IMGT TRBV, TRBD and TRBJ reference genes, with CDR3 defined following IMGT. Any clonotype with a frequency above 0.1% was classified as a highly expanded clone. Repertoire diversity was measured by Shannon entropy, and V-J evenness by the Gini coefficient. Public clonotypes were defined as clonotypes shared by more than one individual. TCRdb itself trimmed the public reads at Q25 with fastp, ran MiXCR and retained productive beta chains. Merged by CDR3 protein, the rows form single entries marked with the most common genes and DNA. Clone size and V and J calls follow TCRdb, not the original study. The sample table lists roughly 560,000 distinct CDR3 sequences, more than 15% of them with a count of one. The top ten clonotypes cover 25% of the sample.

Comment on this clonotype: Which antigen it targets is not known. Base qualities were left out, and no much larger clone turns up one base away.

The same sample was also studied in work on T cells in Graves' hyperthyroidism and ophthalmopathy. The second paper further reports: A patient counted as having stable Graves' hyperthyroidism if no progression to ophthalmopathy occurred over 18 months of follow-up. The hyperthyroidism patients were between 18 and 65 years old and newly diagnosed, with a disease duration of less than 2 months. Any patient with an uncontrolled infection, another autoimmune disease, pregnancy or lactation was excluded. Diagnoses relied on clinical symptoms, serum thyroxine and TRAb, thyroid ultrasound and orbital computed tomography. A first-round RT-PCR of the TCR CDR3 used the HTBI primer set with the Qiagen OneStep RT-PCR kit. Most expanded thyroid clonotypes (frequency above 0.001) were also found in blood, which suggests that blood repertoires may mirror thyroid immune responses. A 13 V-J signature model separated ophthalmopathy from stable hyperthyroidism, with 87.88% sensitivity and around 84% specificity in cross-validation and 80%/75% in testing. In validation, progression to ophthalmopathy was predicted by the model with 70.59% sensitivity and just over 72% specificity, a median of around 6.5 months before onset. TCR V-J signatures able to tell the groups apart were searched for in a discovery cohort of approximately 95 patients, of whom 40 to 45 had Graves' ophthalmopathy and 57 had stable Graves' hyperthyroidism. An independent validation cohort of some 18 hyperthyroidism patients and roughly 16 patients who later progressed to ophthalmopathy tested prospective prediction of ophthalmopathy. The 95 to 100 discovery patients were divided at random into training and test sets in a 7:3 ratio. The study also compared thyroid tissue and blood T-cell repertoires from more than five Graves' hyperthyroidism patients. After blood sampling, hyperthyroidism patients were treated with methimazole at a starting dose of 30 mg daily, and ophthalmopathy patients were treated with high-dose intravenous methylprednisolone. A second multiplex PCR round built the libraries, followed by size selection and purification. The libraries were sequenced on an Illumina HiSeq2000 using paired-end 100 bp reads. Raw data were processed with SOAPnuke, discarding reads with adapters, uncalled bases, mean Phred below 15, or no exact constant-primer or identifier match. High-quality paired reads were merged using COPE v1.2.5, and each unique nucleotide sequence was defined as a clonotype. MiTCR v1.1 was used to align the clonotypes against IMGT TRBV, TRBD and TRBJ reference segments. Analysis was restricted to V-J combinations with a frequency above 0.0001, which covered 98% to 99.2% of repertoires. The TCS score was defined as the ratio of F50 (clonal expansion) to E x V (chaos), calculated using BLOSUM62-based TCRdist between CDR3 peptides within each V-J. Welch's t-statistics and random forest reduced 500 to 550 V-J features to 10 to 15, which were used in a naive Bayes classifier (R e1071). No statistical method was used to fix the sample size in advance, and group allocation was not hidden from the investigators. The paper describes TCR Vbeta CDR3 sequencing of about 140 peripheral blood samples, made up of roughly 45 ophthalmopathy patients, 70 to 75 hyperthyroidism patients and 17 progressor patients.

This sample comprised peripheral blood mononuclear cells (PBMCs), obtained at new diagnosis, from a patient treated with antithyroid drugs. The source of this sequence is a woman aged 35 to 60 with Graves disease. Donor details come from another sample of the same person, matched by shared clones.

The sequenced DNA is TGTGCCAGTAGTACCGGGACAGGGAGAGATGGCTACACCTTC. Translated, this gives CASSTGTGRDGYTF. The V and J genes are TRBV19 and TRBJ1-2, with TRBD1 matching 9 junction bases. Looking up the germline V gene (reference sequence) yields CDR1 LNHDA and CDR2 SQIVND. The CDR3 holds 14 amino acids from the cysteine to the phenylalanine. This entry keeps only the CDR3 DNA: 42 bases, framed from base 1. At the junction V is shortened by 4 bases and J by 6 bases; bases outside the gene matches: 6.